These 16 T cell receptor beta chains share one sample of origin, sequenced in a study of Graves' ophthalmopathy and Graves' hyperthyroidism (dated by TCRdb to 2016 to 2019). The data were produced on an Illumina HiSeq 2000. For repertoire sequencing, the TCR beta CDR3 regions were amplified from RNA transcripts. HTBI primers and the Qiagen OneStep RT-PCR kit were used in a first-round RT-PCR, which was followed by a second-round multiplex PCR, size selection and purification. In-frame beta chains were kept once TCRdb had trimmed the public reads at Q25 with fastp and called clones with MiXCR. Every distinct CDR3 protein forms one entry, paired with its most common genes and DNA. The sample table contains 500,000 to 700,000 distinct CDR3 sequences; only one count was recorded for under 45% of them. The ten most abundant clones make up about 4% of the sample. Sequencing was done on a sample of peripheral blood or thyroid tissue (not recorded which). Every receptor here comes from an adult man with Graves' hyperthyroidism.

With respect to this clonotype: A read error may be the cause here, since a much bigger clone is one base away. The chain employs TRBV20-1 and TRBJ1-2, with no clear D. CDR3 length equals 11 residues. Germline CDR1 is DFQATT and CDR2 is SNEGSKA (reference sequence). The CDR3, as DNA: TGCAGTGTTAGAGCTCCAGGAACCTACACCTTC. Its protein product is CSVRAPGTYTF.

This clonotype was counted at least ten times. The chain combines TRBV24-1 with TRBJ1-3; D gene ambiguous. V gave up 4 bases and J gave up 2 bases, with 2 bases separating them. The V gene's germline CDR1 is KGHDR and CDR2 SFDVKD. The CDR3 consists of 12 residues. The chain's CDR3 is CATSEAGNTIYF. CDR3 nucleotide sequence: TGTGCCACCAGTGAGGCTGGAAACACCATATATTTT.

The chain joins TRBV29-1 to TRBJ2-7; TRBD2 might be the D (5 bases). Germline values: CDR1 SQVTM, CDR2 ANQGSEA. The ends were cut back, 4 bases at V and 3 bases at J, with 10 bases in the middle. This CDR3 region has 12 residues. CDR3 nucleotide sequence: TGCAGCGTTGGGCAGGAGGACTACGAGCAGTACTTC. Encoded protein: CSVGQEDYEQYF.

The chain couples TRBV7-9 to TRBJ2-3; unclear D gene. CDR1 and CDR2 from the germline V gene are SEHNR and FQNEAQ (reference sequence). This CDR3 contains 15 residues. The V and J ends lost 4 bases and 0 bases respectively, with 11 bases between them. CDR3 residues: CASSSTLLSTDTQYF. The CDR3 bases are TGTGCCAGCAGCTCTACCCTATTAAGCACAGATACGCAGTATTTT. Based on the CDR3 plus reference TRBV7-9 and TRBJ2-3, the full variable domain is DTGVSQNPRHKITKRGQNVTFRCDPISEHNRLYWYRQTLGQGPEFLTYFQNEAQLEKSRLLSDRFSAERPKGSFSTLEIQRTEQGDSAMYLCASSSTLLSTDTQYFGPGTRLTVL.

This clonotype was picked up a small number of times. V gene TRBV19 combines with J gene TRBJ1-1; D gene uncertain. Per the germline V gene, CDR1 is LNHDA and CDR2 is SQIVND (reference sequence). V shed 5 bases and J shed 0 bases, with 16 bases lying between them. The CDR3 runs to 16 residues. CDR3 loop: CASSGRGGLVNTEAFF. The DNA of the CDR3 is TGTGCCAGTAGTGGACGGGGAGGGTTGGTGAACACTGAAGCTTTCTTT.

V gene TRBV7-9 combines with J gene TRBJ1-2, with TRBD1 identical over 8 bases. The CDR3 has 14 residues. CDR1 and CDR2 from the germline V gene are SEHNR and FQNEAQ (reference sequence). J was trimmed by 6 bases and V by 5 bases; bases with no gene match: 8. CDR3 sequence: CASSHLGQGHGYTF. The CDR3 DNA reads TGTGCCAGCAGCCATCTAGGACAGGGACATGGCTACACCTTC.

CDR3 protein: CASSLPGSGEAFF. The CDR3 nucleotides read TGTGCCAGCAGCTTACCGGGATCGGGTGAAGCTTTCTTT. The chain has TRBV7-3 and TRBJ1-1; no definite D call. Per germline, CDR1 SGHTA and CDR2 FQGTGA. This CDR3 spans 13 amino acids. V was pared by 2 bases and J by 7 bases, with 11 bases between.

The chain is built from TRBV29-1 and TRBJ2-3, with D possibly being TRBD2 (6 bases). Trimming stripped 8 bases from V and 7 bases from J, with 25 bases between. The CDR3 spans 15 residues. Germline CDR1 SQVTM, CDR2 ANQGSEA. CDR3 nucleotides: TGCAGCAGTGAGGGCGGGGCGGCTGCACAAAATACGCAGTATTTT. Translated: CSSEGGAAAQNTQYF.

In regard to this clonotype: This may come from a read error, since a much larger clone is one base off. The chain is built from TRBV24-1 and TRBJ2-5, with 8 bases matching TRBD2. J gave up 5 bases and V 6 bases, and 10 bases lay outside the gene matches. Germline V CDR1 and CDR2: KGHDR, SFDVKD. The CDR3 covers 15 residues. The DNA of the CDR3 is TGTGCCACCAGTTTGGCGGCGGGGGGTGAGGAGACCCAGTACTTC. It encodes CATSLAAGGEETQYF.

CDR3 region: CASSIGATGFYGYTF. For the CDR3, the DNA is TGTGCCAGTAGTATAGGCGCGACAGGGTTCTATGGCTACACCTTC. V usage is TRBV19 and J usage is TRBJ1-2, with 7 bases aligning to TRBD1. The CDR3 runs 15 residues. Germline V lookup: CDR1 LNHDA, CDR2 SQIVND (reference sequence). V lost 1 base and J lost 4; bases outside the gene matches: 6.

The gene calls are TRBV29-1 and TRBJ1-2, with D maybe TRBD1 (5 bases). The CDR3 runs 14 residues. With 4 bases removed from V and 6 bases from J, the gap between germline ends came to 18 bases. Germline CDR1 and CDR2: SQVTM and ANQGSEA. CDR3 in amino acids: CSVVGGRRLDGYTF. CDR3 in DNA: TGCAGCGTTGTTGGGGGACGGAGGCTAGATGGCTACACCTTC.

This clonotype has a count of ten or more. This chain links TRBV5-1 with TRBJ1-1; the D is unclear. The V and J ends lost 1 base and 0 bases respectively, with 7 bases between them. Germline CDR1 reads SGHRS; CDR2 reads YFSETQ. CDR3 length: 14 residues. The CDR3 DNA is TGCGCCAGCAGCTTGATCAGCTTGAACACTGAAGCTTTCTTT. Translated: CASSLISLNTEAFF.

The rearrangement joins TRBV12-3 or TRBV12-4 to TRBJ1-2; 7 nucleotides agree with TRBD1. The CDR3 is 14 amino acids. The V segment lost 3 bases and the J segment 4 bases; nucleotides outside the gene matches: 5. DNA for the CDR3: TGTGCCAGCAGTTTCCTAGGACAGGCCTATGGCTACACCTTC. Its translation is CASSFLGQAYGYTF.

The V gene is TRBV29-1, the J gene TRBJ2-3; D is undetermined. This CDR3 comprises 15 residues. The germline CDR1 and CDR2 sequences are SQVTM and ANQGSEA. Deletions cut 3 bases from V and 3 bases from J, with 16 bases between. CDR3 sequence reads: CSVDPRPVRTDTQYF. The CDR3 DNA follows: TGCAGCGTTGACCCACGGCCAGTCAGGACAGATACGCAGTATTTT.

The chain is built from TRBV20-1 and TRBJ2-7; D unresolved. V lost 6 bases and J lost 2, with 17 bases in between. Germline V gives CDR1 DFQATT, CDR2 SNEGSKA (reference sequence). The CDR3 totals 14 residues. The CDR3 loop is CSAVQAPLTYEQYF. The CDR3 region has the DNA TGCAGTGCGGTCCAGGCTCCCCTAACCTACGAGCAGTACTTC.

The V gene is TRBV20-1, the J gene TRBJ2-5; 9 bases line up with TRBD2. Germline V gene lookup returns CDR1 DFQATT and CDR2 SNEGSKA (reference sequence). V trimming: 0 bases; J trimming: 4 bases; junction bases outside the gene matches: 0. This CDR3 comprises 13 residues. This CDR3 reads CSARELAGETQYF. The DNA for the CDR3 is TGCAGTGCTAGAGAACTAGCGGGAGAGACCCAGTACTTC.